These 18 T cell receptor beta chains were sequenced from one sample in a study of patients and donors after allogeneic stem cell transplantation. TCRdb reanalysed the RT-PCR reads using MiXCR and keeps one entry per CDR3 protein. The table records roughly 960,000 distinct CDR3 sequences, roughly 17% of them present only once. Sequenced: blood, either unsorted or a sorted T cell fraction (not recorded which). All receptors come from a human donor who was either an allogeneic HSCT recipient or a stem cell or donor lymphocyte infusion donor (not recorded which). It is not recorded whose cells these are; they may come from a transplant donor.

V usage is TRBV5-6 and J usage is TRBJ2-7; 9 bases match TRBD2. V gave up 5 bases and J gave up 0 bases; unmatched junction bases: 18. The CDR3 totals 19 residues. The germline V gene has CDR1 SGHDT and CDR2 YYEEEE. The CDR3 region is CASSRLGRGPSGVSYEQYF. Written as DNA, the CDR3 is TGTGCCAGCAGTAGGTTGGGCAGGGGTCCTAGCGGGGTCTCCTACGAGCAGTACTTC.

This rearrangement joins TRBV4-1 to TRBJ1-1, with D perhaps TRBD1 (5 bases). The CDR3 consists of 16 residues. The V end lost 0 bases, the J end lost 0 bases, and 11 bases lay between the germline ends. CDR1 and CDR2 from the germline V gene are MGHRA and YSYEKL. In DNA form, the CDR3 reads TGCGCCAGCAGCCAAGATCTCGGGGCGGTGAACACTGAAGCTTTCTTT. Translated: CASSQDLGAVNTEAFF.

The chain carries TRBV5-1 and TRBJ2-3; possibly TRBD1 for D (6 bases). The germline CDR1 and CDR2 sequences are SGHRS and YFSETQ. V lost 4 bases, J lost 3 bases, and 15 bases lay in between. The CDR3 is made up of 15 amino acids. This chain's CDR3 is CASSGSLGQTDTQYF. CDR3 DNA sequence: TGCGCCAGCAGCGGTTCACTCGGACAGACAGATACGCAGTATTTT. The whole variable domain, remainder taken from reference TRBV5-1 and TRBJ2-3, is KAGVTQTPRYLIKTRGQQVTLSCSPISGHRSVSWYQQTPGQGLQFLFEYFSETQRNKGNFPGRFSGRQFSNSRSEMNVSTLELGDSALYLCASSGSLGQTDTQYFGPGTRLTVL.

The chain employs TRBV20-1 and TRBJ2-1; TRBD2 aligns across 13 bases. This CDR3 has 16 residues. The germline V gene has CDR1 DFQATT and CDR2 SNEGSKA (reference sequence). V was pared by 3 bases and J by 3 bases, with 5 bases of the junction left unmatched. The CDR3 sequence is CSASRTSGGLYNEQFF. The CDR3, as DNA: TGCAGTGCTAGCCGGACTAGCGGGGGACTCTACAATGAGCAGTTCTTC.

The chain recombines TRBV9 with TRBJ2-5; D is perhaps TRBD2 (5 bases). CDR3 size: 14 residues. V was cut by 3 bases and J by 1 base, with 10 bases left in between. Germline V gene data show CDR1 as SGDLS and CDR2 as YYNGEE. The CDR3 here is CASSAGAVQETQYF. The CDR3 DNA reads TGTGCCAGCAGCGCAGGAGCGGTCCAAGAGACCCAGTACTTC.

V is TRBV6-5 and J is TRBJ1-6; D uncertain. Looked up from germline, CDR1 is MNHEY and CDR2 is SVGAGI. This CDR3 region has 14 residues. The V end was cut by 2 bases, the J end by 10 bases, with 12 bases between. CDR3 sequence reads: CASSYIVRGSPLHF. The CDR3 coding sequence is TGTGCCAGCAGTTACATCGTCAGAGGCTCACCCCTCCACTTT.

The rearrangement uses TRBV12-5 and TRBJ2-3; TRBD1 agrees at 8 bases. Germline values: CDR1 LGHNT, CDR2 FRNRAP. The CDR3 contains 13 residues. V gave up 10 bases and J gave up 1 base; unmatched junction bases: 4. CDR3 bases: TGTGCTACCCCGGGACAGGGCACAGATACGCAGTATTTT. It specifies CATPGQGTDTQYF.

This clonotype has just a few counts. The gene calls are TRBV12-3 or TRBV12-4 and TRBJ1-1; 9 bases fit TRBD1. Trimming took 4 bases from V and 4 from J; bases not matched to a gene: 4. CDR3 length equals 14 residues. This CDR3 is CASSSYRGPTEAFF. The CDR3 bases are TGTGCCAGCAGTTCGTACAGGGGGCCCACTGAAGCTTTCTTT.

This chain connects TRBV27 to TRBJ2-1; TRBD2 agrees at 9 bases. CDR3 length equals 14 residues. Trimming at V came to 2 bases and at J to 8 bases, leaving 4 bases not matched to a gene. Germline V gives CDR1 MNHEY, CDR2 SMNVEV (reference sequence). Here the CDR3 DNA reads TGTGCCAGCAGTTTAGGTAGCGGGAGTTATGAGCAGTTCTTC. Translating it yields CASSLGSGSYEQFF.

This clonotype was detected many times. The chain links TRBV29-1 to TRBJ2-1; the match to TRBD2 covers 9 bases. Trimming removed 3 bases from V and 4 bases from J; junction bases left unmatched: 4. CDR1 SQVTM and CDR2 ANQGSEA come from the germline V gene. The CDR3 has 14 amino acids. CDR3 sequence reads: CSVDPSGVYNEQFF. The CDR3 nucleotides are TGCAGCGTTGATCCTAGCGGGGTTTACAATGAGCAGTTCTTC.

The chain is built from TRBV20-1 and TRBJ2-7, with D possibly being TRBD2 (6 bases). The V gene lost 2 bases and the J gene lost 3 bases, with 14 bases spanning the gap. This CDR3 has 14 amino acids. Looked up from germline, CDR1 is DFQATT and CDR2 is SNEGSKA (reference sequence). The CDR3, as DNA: TGCAGTGCTAGAACTCGGGGGTGGAACTACGAGCAGTACTTC. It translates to CSARTRGWNYEQYF.

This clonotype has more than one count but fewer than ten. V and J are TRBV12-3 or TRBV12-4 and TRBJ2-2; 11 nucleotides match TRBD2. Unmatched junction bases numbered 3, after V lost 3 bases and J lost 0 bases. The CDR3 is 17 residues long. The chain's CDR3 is CASSFLAGGANTGELFF. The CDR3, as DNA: TGTGCCAGCAGTTTTCTAGCGGGAGGTGCGAACACCGGGGAGCTGTTTTTT.

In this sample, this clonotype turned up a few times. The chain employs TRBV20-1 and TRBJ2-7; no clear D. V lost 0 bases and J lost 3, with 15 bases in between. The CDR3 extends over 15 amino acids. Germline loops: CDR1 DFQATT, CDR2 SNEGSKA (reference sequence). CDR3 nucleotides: TGCAGTGCTAGAGAGAGGCAGGTCTTCCACTACGAGCAGTACTTC. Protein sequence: CSARERQVFHYEQYF.

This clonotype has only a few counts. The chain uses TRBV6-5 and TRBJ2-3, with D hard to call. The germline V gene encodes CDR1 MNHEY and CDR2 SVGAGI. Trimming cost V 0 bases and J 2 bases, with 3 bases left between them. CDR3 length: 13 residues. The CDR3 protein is CASSYSHTDTQYF. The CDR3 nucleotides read TGTGCCAGCAGTTACTCCCACACAGATACGCAGTATTTT.

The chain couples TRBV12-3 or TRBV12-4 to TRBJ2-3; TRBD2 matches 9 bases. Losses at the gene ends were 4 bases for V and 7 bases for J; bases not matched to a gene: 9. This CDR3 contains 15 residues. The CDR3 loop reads CASSSRLAAKNTQYF. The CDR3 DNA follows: TGTGCCAGCAGTTCCCGACTAGCGGCCAAGAATACGCAGTATTTT.

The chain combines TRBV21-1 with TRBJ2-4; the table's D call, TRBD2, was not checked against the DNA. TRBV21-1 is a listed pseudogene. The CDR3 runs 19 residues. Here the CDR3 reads CASSPWGLAGGGTKNIQYF. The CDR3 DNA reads TGTGCCAGCAGCCCATGGGGACTAGCGGGAGGCGGCACCAAAAACATTCAGTACTTC.

The CDR3 DNA is TGTGCCACATTAGGGGGCTCCTATAATTCACCCCTCCACTTT. It yields the protein CATLGGSYNSPLHF. The V and J genes are TRBV10-3 and TRBJ1-6; D perhaps matches TRBD1 (6 bases). The CDR3 consists of 14 residues. Trimming removed 10 bases at V and 0 bases at J, with 10 bases between. Looked up from germline, CDR1 is ENHRY and CDR2 is SYGVKD.

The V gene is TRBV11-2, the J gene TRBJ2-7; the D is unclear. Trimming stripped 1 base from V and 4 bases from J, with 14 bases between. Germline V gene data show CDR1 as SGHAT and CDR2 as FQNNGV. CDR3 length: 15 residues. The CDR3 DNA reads TGTGCCAGCAGCTTAGTAGGCAGCGTTCGGTACGAGCAGTACTTC. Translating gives CASSLVGSVRYEQYF.